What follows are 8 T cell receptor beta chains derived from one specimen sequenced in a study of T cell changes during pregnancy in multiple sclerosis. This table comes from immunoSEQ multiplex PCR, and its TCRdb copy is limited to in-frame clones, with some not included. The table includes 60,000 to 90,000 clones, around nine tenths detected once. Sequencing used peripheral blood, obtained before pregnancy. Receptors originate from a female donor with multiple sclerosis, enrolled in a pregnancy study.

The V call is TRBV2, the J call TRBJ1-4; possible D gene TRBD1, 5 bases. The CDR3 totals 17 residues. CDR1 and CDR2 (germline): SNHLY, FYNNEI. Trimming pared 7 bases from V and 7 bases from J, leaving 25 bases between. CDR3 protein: CASTPGRENSGLEKLFF. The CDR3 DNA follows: TGTGCCAGCACCCCGGGACGGGAGAACTCAGGGCTTGAAAAACTGTTTTTT.

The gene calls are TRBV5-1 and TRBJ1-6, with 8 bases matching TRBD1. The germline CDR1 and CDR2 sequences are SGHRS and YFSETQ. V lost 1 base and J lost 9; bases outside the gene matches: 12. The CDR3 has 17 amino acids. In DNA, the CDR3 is TGCGCCAGCAGCTTGTCGTCCACCGGGACAGGAGGTTCACCCCTCCACTTT. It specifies CASSLSSTGTGGSPLHF.

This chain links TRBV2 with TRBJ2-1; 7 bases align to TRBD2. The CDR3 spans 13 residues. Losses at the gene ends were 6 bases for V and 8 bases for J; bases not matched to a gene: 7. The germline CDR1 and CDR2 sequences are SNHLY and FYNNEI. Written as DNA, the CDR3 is TGTGCCAGCAGGGGGGAGGGCGGCGATGAGCAGTTCTTC. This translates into CASRGEGGDEQFF.

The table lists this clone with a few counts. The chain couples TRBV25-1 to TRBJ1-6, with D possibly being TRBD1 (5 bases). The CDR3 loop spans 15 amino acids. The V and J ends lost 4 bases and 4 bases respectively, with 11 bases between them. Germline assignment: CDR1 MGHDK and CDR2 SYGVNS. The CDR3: CASSAMQGYNSPLHF. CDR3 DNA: TGTGCCAGCAGTGCGATGCAGGGTTATAATTCACCCCTCCACTTT.

Written as DNA, the CDR3 is TGTGCCAGCAGCCCTCGGAACTATGGCTACACCTTC. Its translation is CASSPRNYGYTF. This chain connects TRBV7-9 to TRBJ1-2, with no clear D. V gave up 5 bases and J gave up 2 bases, with 6 bases separating them. The CDR3 extends over 12 amino acids. CDR1 and CDR2 (germline): SEHNR, FQNEAQ (reference sequence). Full variable domain (remainder filled in from reference TRBV7-9 and TRBJ1-2): DTGVSQNPRHKITKRGQNVTFRCDPISEHNRLYWYRQTLGQGPEFLTYFQNEAQLEKSRLLSDRFSAERPKGSFSTLEIQRTEQGDSAMYLCASSPRNYGYTFGSGTRLTVV.

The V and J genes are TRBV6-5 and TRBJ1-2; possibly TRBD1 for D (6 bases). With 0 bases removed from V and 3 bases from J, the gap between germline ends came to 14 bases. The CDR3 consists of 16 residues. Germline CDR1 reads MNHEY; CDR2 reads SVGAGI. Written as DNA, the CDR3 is TGTGCCAGCAGTTACTCGGAGGCAGGGGATTACTATGGCTACACCTTC. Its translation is CASSYSEAGDYYGYTF.

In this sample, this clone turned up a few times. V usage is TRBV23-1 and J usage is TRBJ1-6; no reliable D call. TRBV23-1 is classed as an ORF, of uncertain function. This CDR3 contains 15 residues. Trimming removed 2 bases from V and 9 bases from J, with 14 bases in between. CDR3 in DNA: TGCGCCAGCAGTCAACGGGTTCTACGGGGTTCACCCCTCCACTTT. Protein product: CASSQRVLRGSPLHF.

In nucleotides, the CDR3 is TGTGCCAGCAGTGTCCGGGGGTCTTACAATGAGCAGTTCTTC. Amino acid sequence: CASSVRGSYNEQFF. The rearrangement joins TRBV6-1 to TRBJ2-1; D is possibly TRBD2 (6 bases). The germline V gene has CDR1 MNHNS and CDR2 SASEGT. The V end lost 4 bases, the J end lost 4 bases, and 11 bases lay between the germline ends. This CDR3 region has 14 residues.